What follows are 21 T cell receptor beta chains derived from one specimen sequenced in a study of T cells in Graves' hyperthyroidism and ophthalmopathy. TCR beta CDR3 sequences were amplified from RNA transcripts. Using the HTBI primer set, a first-round RT-PCR was run on the TCR CDR3. A single record per CDR3 protein comes from TCRdb applying MiXCR to the multiplex PCR reads. The sample lists 500,000 to 600,000 distinct CDR3 sequences, roughly 50% occurring once. The specimen was peripheral blood or thyroid tissue (not recorded which). Receptors were obtained from a woman under 30 with Graves' hyperthyroidism.

This clonotype was seen at least ten times. This chain connects TRBV20-1 to TRBJ2-7; the D is unclear. The germline V gene encodes CDR1 DFQATT and CDR2 SNEGSKA (reference sequence). This CDR3 has 13 residues. V shed 1 base and J shed 9 bases, with 16 bases lying between them. The CDR3 here is CSARGRLREVQYF. CDR3 in DNA: TGCAGTGCTAGAGGCCGCCTGAGAGAAGTGCAGTACTTC.

This clonotype came up once. Without the conserved terminal phenylalanine or tryptophan, this CDR3 likely stems from a read error. Because the CDR3's place on the DNA is in doubt, the DNA is left out and the CDR3 is given as listed by TCRdb. V gene TRBV24-1 combines with J gene TRBJ1-3; TRBD1, as called in the table, went unchecked against the DNA. The germline V gene has CDR1 KGHDR and CDR2 SFDVKD. Counting both end residues, the CDR3 totals 14 amino acids. The CDR3: CASSDPGTGYSQNT.

There are many counts of this clonotype. Possible read error: a much larger clone is one base away. The chain is built from TRBV6-5 and TRBJ2-2, with D possibly being TRBD1 (5 bases). CDR1 is MNHEY, CDR2 SVGAGI, per germline. V was clipped by 6 bases and J by 6 bases, with 8 bases between them. CDR3 size: 12 residues. The CDR3 region is CASRLGAGELFF. CDR3 nucleotides: TGTGCCAGCAGGCTAGGGGCCGGGGAGCTGTTTTTT.

This sequence joins TRBV29-1 and TRBJ1-5, with D tentatively TRBD1 (6 bases). With 4 bases removed from V and 2 bases from J, the gap between germline ends came to 9 bases. This CDR3 has 13 amino acids. Germline CDR1 SQVTM, CDR2 ANQGSEA. CDR3 residues: CSVGTDRNQPQHF. The CDR3, as DNA: TGCAGCGTTGGGACAGACCGCAATCAGCCCCAGCATTTT.

The rearrangement links TRBV20-1 to TRBJ1-3, with D unresolved. Germline CDR1 and CDR2: DFQATT and SNEGSKA (reference sequence). The CDR3 is 15 amino acids. Trimming took 3 bases from V and 8 from J, leaving 20 bases between them. The CDR3 bases are TGCAGTGCTAGCTTCTACGGACCTTATGGCTACACCATATATTTT. Translated, it gives CSASFYGPYGYTIYF.

This clonotype was counted many times. The chain recombines TRBV6-2 or TRBV6-3 with TRBJ2-1; D is undetermined. Germline values: CDR1 MNHEY, CDR2 SVGEGT. CDR3 length equals 14 residues. V was clipped by 2 bases and J by 10 bases, with 15 bases between them. In DNA form, the CDR3 reads TGTGCCAGCAGTTACGCGTCTCGCGGTCGGGAGCAGTTCTTC. This translates into CASSYASRGREQFF.

J is TRBJ1-2 and V is TRBV29-1; weak D call: TRBD1 (5 bases). Per the germline V gene, CDR1 is SQVTM and CDR2 is ANQGSEA. The CDR3 runs 21 residues. V was shortened by 3 bases and J by 0 bases, with 32 bases between the two germline ends. The CDR3, as DNA: TGCAGCGTTGACAGCCGAGGGAGAGATGAAGGCAGGGAGGTATCTAACTATGGCTACACCTTC. It is translated as CSVDSRGRDEGREVSNYGYTF. Combining the CDR3 with reference TRBV29-1 and TRBJ1-2 gives the whole variable domain SAVISQKPSRDICQRGTSLTIQCQVDSQVTMMFWYRQQPGQSLTLIATANQGSEATYESGFVIDKFPISRPNLTFSTLTVSNMSPEDSSIYLCSVDSRGRDEGREVSNYGYTFGSGTRLTVV.

The table lists this clonotype with a few counts. The CDR3 DNA is TGCGCCAGCAGCCTTTCAGGGGACAGGGGGAGATCAAAATCTGGGGCCAACGTCCTGACTTTC. Its translation: CASSLSGDRGRSKSGANVLTF. This chain uses TRBV4-1 with TRBJ2-6; TRBD1 matches at 11 bases. There are 21 residues in the CDR3. Germline V lookup: CDR1 MGHRA, CDR2 YSYEKL. V lost 4 bases to trimming and J lost 1 base; unmatched junction nucleotides: 15.

The V and J genes are TRBV5-6 and TRBJ1-1; possibly TRBD1 for D (6 bases). The germline gives CDR1 SGHDT, CDR2 YYEEEE. V lost 4 bases to trimming and J lost 7 bases, with 14 bases between them. This CDR3 contains 13 residues. The CDR3 spells CASSTRTGYEAFF. The CDR3 bases are TGTGCCAGCAGCACCCGAACAGGGTATGAAGCTTTCTTT.

This clonotype occurred many times. The CDR3 DNA reads as TGCAGCTCGGATGAAAAACTGTTTTTT. Protein: CSSDEKLFF. The chain uses TRBV29-1 and TRBJ1-4; D unclear. Germline V gene lookup returns CDR1 SQVTM and CDR2 ANQGSEA. The V and J ends lost 8 bases and 6 bases respectively, with 4 bases between them. The CDR3 is 9 residues long.

This clonotype was seen many times. The J gene is TRBJ2-7, the V gene TRBV4-3; maybe TRBD1 (6 bases). Per germline, CDR1 LGHNA and CDR2 YSLEER. The CDR3 sequence is 15 residues long. V was cut by 1 base and J by 0 bases, with 10 bases left in between. The CDR3 reads CASSQADRSSYEQYF. The CDR3 region has the DNA TGCGCCAGCAGCCAAGCGGACAGAAGCTCCTACGAGCAGTACTTC.

This clonotype was found many times. The V gene is TRBV20-1, the J gene TRBJ2-7; 10 positions agree with TRBD1. CDR3 length equals 16 residues. Germline V gives CDR1 DFQATT, CDR2 SNEGSKA (reference sequence). V was pared by 0 bases and J by 4 bases, with 9 bases of the junction left unmatched. The CDR3 coding sequence is TGCAGTGCTAGAGATGCTCGGGACAGGGGCGTTTACGAGCAGTACTTC. It encodes CSARDARDRGVYEQYF.

This clonotype has ten or more counts. The J gene is TRBJ1-1, the V gene TRBV12-5; TRBD1 matches at 10 bases. V lost 7 bases to trimming and J lost 4 bases; unmatched junction nucleotides: 9. Per germline, CDR1 LGHNT and CDR2 FRNRAP. The length of the CDR3 is 15 residues. The CDR3 nucleotides read TGTGCTAGTGCTACGACAGGGGGCAGGAGCACTGAAGCTTTCTTT. Its protein product is CASATTGGRSTEAFF.

The V call is TRBV6-1, the J call TRBJ1-1; D call uncertain. Trimming removed 6 bases from V and 1 base from J, with 12 bases in between. CDR3 length: 14 amino acids. Germline V gives CDR1 MNHNS, CDR2 SASEGT. The CDR3: CASSFGPENTEAFF. CDR3 in DNA: TGTGCCAGCAGCTTTGGGCCGGAGAACACTGAAGCTTTCTTT.

This clonotype was seen ten or more times. The chain joins TRBV9 to TRBJ1-1; TRBD1 agrees at 9 bases. From germline, CDR1 is SGDLS and CDR2 YYNGEE. The CDR3 has 13 residues. V trimming: 4 bases; J trimming: 5 bases; junction bases outside the gene matches: 3. CDR3: CASSWGTGTEAFF. The CDR3 nucleotides are TGTGCCAGCAGCTGGGGGACAGGGACTGAAGCTTTCTTT.

This clonotype was seen ten or more times. The chain combines TRBV5-4 with TRBJ2-7; 10 positions match TRBD1. This CDR3 comprises 13 residues. Germline assignment: CDR1 SGHNT and CDR2 YYREEE (reference sequence). J lost 2 bases, V lost 5 bases, and 1 base had no gene match. CDR3 loop: CASRTGGTYEQYF. CDR3 nucleotide sequence: TGTGCCAGCAGGACAGGGGGCACCTACGAGCAGTACTTC.

This clonotype showed up just a few times. The chain employs TRBV18 and TRBJ1-5; no definite D call. Looked up from germline, CDR1 is KGHSH and CDR2 is LQKENI. V dropped 1 base and J dropped 3 bases, with 7 bases sitting between them. The CDR3 has 14 residues. CDR3 sequence (DNA): TGTGCCAGCTCACCACAGGGTAACAATCAGCCCCAGCATTTT. The encoded protein is CASSPQGNNQPQHF. Drawing the rest from reference TRBV18 and TRBJ1-5, the complete variable domain is NAGVMQNPRHLVRRRGQEARLRCSPMKGHSHVYWYRQLPEEGLKFMVYLQKENIIDESGMPKERFSAEFPKEGPSILRIQQVVRGDSAAYFCASSPQGNNQPQHFGDGTRLSIL.

In its sample, this clonotype was seen many times. This chain links TRBV7-2 with TRBJ1-1; maybe TRBD1 (6 bases). Germline assignment: CDR1 SGHTA and CDR2 FQGNSA. Between the trimmed V and J ends, which lost 8 bases and 5 bases, there was a span of 15 bases. The CDR3 is made up of 13 amino acids. The CDR3 sequence: CASGDRLWTEAFF. Written as DNA, the CDR3 is TGTGCCAGCGGCGACAGGCTTTGGACTGAAGCTTTCTTT.

This clonotype was seen a single time. The rearrangement uses TRBV20-1 and TRBJ2-7; the D gene could be TRBD1 or TRBD2 (5 bases each). CDR3 size: 13 residues. V gave up 1 base and J gave up 3 bases, with 10 bases separating them. Germline assignment: CDR1 DFQATT and CDR2 SNEGSKA (reference sequence). DNA for the CDR3: TGCAGTGCTAGAGGGGGGAACCACTACGAGCAGTACTTC. Translation gives CSARGGNHYEQYF.

The rearrangement joins TRBV19 to TRBJ2-7; D uncertain. Germline CDR1 LNHDA, CDR2 SQIVND (reference sequence). The CDR3 is 14 amino acids. V lost 5 bases, J lost 1 base, and 12 bases lay in between. CDR3 DNA: TGTGCCAGTAGTTTCACGACGGGTTCCTACGAGCAGTACTTC. Translated, it gives CASSFTTGSYEQYF.

This clonotype was counted at least ten times. V usage is TRBV12-3 or TRBV12-4 and J usage is TRBJ1-1, with D perhaps matching TRBD1 (6 bases). The germline V and J ends were trimmed by 6 bases and 3 bases, with 11 bases remaining between them. The CDR3 extends over 13 amino acids. The CDR3 nucleotides are TGTGCCAGCAGCCCTAACAGGGACACTGAAGCTTTCTTT. Amino acids: CASSPNRDTEAFF.